This T cell receptor (beta chain) was profiled in a study of monozygotic twins with cystic fibrosis. TCRdb keeps only in-frame clones here, not all; method: immunoSEQ multiplex PCR. This table has 25,000 to 35,000 clones, around four fifths appearing once. The V gene lost 11 bases and the J gene lost 3 bases, with 14 bases spanning the gap. CDR1 and CDR2 (germline): LNHNV, YYDKDF (reference sequence). The CDR3 has 12 residues. This TCR was recovered from a girl aged 2 to 10 with cystic fibrosis. Material: blood. The gene calls are TRBV15 and TRBJ2-7; D unclear. For the CDR3, the DNA is TGTGCCGTTCGGGCCTTCTACTACGAGCAGTACTTC. This codes for CAVRAFYYEQYF.